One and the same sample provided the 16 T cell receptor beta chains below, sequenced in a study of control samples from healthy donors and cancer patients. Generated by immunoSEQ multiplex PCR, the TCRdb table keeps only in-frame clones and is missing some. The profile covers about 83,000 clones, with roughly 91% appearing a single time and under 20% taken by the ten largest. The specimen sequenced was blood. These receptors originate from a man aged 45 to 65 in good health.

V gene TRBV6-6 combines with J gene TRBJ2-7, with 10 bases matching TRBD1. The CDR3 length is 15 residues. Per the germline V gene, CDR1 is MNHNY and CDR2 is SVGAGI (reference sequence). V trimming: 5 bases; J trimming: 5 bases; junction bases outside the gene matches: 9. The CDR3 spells CASSGTGQGSHEQYF. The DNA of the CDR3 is TGTGCCAGCAGTGGGACGGGACAGGGGTCCCACGAGCAGTACTTC.

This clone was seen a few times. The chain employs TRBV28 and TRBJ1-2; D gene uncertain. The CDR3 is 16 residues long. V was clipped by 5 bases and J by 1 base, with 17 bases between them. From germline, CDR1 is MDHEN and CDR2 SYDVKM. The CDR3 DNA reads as TGTGCCAGCAGTAGCGTCCCCCCGACGGATAACTATGGCTACACCTTC. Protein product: CASSSVPPTDNYGYTF.

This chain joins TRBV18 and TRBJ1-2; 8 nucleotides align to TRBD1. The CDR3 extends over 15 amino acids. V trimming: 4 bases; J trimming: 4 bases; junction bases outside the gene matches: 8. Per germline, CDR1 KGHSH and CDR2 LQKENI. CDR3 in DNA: TGTGCCAGCTCACAACTTCAGGGGGCGGGCTATGGCTACACCTTC. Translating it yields CASSQLQGAGYGYTF.

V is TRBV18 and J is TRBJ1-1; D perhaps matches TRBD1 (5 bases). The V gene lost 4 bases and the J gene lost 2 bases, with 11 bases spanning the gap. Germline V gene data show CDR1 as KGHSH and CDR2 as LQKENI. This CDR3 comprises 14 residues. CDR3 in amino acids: CASSRETGNTEAFF. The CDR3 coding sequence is TGTGCCAGCTCACGGGAAACAGGAAACACTGAAGCTTTCTTT.

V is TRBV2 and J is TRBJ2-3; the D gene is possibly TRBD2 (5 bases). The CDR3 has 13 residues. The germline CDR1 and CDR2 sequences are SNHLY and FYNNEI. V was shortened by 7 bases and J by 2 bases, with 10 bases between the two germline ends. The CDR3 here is CASTRGLTDTQYF. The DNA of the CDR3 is TGTGCCAGCACCCGCGGACTCACAGATACGCAGTATTTT.

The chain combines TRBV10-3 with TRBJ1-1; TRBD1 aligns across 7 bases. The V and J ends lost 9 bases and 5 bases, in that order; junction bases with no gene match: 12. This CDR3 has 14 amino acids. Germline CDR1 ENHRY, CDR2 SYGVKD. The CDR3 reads CAIKKEGARTEAFF. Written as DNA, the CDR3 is TGTGCCATAAAAAAGGAGGGGGCGAGAACTGAAGCTTTCTTT.

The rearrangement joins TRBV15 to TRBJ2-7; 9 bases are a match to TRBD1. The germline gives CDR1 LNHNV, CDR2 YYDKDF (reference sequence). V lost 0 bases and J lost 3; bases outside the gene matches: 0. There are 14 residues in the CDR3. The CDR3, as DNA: TGTGCCACCAGCAGAGAGACAGGGGGCTACGAGCAGTACTTC. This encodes CATSRETGGYEQYF.

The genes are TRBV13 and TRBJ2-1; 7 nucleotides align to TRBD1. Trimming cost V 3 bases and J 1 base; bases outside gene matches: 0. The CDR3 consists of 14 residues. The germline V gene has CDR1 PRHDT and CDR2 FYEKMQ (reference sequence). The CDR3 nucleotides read TGTGCCAGCAGCTTGACAGGGTCCTACAATGAGCAGTTCTTC. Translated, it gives CASSLTGSYNEQFF.

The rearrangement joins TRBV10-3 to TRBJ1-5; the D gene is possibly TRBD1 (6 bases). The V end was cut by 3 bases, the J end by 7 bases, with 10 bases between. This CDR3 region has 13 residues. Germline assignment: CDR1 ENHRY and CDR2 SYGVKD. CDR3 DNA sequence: TGTGCCATCAGTGATGCGGGGGCCCAGCCCCAGCATTTT. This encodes CAISDAGAQPQHF.

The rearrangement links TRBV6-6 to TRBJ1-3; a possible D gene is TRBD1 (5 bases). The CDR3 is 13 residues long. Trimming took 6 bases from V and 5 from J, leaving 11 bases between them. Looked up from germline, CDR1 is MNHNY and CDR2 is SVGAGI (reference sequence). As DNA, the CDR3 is TGTGCCAGCAGCAGCAGGGAGAGAAACACCATATATTTT. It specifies CASSSRERNTIYF.

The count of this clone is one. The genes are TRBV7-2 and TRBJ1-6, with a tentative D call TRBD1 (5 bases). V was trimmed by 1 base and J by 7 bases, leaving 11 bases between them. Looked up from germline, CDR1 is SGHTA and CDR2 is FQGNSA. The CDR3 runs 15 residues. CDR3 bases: TGTGCCAGCAGCTTAGGGGGGGACCGAAATTCACCCCTCCACTTT. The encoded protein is CASSLGGDRNSPLHF.

Here the CDR3 DNA reads TGCGCCAGCAGCTTGGGAGCAGGGAACACTGAAGCTTTCTTT. It codes for CASSLGAGNTEAFF. The gene calls are TRBV5-1 and TRBJ1-1, with unresolved D. The CDR3 is 14 residues long. In germline, CDR1 is SGHRS, CDR2 YFSETQ. V lost 0 bases and J 1 base, leaving 7 bases between the germline ends. Combining the CDR3 with reference TRBV5-1 and TRBJ1-1 gives the whole variable domain KAGVTQTPRYLIKTRGQQVTLSCSPISGHRSVSWYQQTPGQGLQFLFEYFSETQRNKGNFPGRFSGRQFSNSRSEMNVSTLELGDSALYLCASSLGAGNTEAFFGQGTRLTVV.

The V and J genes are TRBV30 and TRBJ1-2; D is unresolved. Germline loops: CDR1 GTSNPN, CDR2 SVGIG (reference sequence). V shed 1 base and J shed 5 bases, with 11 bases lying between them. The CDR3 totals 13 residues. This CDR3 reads CAWSGDKQYGYTF. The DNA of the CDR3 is TGTGCCTGGAGTGGAGACAAGCAATATGGCTACACCTTC.

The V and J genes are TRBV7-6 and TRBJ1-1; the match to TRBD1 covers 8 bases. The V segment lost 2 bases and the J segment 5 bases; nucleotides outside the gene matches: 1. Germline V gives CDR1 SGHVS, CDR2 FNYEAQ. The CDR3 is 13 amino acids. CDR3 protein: CASSLQGATEAFF. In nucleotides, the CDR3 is TGTGCCAGCAGCTTACAGGGGGCTACTGAAGCTTTCTTT.

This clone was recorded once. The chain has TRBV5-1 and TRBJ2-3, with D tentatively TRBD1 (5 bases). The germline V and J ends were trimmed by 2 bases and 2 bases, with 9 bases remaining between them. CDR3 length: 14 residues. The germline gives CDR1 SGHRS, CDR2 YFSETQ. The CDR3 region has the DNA TGCGCCAGCAGCTTAGGGGTATCCACAGATACGCAGTATTTT. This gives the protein CASSLGVSTDTQYF.

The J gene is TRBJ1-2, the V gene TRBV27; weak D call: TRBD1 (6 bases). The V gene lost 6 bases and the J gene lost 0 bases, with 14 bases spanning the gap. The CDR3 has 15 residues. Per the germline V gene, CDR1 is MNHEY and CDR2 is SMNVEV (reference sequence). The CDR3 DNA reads TGTGCCAGCAGCCGGGGGGGCCCTTCTAACTATGGCTACACCTTC. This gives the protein CASSRGGPSNYGYTF.